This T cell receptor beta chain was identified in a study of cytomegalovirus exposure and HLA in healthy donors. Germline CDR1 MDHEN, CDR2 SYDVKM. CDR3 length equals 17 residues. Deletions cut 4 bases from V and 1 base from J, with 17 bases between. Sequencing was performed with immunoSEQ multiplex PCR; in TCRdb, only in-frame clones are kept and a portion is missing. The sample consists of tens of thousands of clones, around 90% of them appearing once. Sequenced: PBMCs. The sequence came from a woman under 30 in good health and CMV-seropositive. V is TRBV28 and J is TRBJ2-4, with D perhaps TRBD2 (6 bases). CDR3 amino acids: CASSSGEARAAKNIQYF. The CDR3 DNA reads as TGTGCCAGCAGTTCGGGGGAGGCCCGAGCGGCCAAAAACATTCAGTACTTC.